The source of this T cell receptor beta chain is a study of shared clonotypes between healthy human individuals. Study-level background: CD4 naive and memory got three plates each, CD8 naive two, CD8 memory one. The study, taken as a whole, reports: Among a few donors, approximately 5.4% of naive CD4 clonotypes were found in common.

With regard to this clone: Its antigen is unidentified. The same CDR3 can be traced to other DNA sequences in this sample.

Naive CD8 populations comprised CD45RO-negative cells positively selected for CCR7, excluding terminally differentiated effector memory CD45RA+ cells. Repertoires were generated with immunoSEQ multiplex PCR, while TCRdb's copy carries only in-frame clones and drops some. The table shows about 1,800,000 clones, with about 95% occurring only once. V lost 4 bases and J lost 2, with 10 bases in between. Germline CDR1 reads MGHRA; CDR2 reads YSYEKL. This CDR3 contains 14 residues. The TCR comes from a man aged 18 to 30 in good health. The J gene is TRBJ2-3, the V gene TRBV4-1, with unresolved D. The sequenced material came from naive CD8+ T cells sorted from blood. The CDR3 nucleotides read TGCGCCAGCAGCCCAGGACCACTCACAGATACGCAGTATTTT. As protein: CASSPGPLTDTQYF.